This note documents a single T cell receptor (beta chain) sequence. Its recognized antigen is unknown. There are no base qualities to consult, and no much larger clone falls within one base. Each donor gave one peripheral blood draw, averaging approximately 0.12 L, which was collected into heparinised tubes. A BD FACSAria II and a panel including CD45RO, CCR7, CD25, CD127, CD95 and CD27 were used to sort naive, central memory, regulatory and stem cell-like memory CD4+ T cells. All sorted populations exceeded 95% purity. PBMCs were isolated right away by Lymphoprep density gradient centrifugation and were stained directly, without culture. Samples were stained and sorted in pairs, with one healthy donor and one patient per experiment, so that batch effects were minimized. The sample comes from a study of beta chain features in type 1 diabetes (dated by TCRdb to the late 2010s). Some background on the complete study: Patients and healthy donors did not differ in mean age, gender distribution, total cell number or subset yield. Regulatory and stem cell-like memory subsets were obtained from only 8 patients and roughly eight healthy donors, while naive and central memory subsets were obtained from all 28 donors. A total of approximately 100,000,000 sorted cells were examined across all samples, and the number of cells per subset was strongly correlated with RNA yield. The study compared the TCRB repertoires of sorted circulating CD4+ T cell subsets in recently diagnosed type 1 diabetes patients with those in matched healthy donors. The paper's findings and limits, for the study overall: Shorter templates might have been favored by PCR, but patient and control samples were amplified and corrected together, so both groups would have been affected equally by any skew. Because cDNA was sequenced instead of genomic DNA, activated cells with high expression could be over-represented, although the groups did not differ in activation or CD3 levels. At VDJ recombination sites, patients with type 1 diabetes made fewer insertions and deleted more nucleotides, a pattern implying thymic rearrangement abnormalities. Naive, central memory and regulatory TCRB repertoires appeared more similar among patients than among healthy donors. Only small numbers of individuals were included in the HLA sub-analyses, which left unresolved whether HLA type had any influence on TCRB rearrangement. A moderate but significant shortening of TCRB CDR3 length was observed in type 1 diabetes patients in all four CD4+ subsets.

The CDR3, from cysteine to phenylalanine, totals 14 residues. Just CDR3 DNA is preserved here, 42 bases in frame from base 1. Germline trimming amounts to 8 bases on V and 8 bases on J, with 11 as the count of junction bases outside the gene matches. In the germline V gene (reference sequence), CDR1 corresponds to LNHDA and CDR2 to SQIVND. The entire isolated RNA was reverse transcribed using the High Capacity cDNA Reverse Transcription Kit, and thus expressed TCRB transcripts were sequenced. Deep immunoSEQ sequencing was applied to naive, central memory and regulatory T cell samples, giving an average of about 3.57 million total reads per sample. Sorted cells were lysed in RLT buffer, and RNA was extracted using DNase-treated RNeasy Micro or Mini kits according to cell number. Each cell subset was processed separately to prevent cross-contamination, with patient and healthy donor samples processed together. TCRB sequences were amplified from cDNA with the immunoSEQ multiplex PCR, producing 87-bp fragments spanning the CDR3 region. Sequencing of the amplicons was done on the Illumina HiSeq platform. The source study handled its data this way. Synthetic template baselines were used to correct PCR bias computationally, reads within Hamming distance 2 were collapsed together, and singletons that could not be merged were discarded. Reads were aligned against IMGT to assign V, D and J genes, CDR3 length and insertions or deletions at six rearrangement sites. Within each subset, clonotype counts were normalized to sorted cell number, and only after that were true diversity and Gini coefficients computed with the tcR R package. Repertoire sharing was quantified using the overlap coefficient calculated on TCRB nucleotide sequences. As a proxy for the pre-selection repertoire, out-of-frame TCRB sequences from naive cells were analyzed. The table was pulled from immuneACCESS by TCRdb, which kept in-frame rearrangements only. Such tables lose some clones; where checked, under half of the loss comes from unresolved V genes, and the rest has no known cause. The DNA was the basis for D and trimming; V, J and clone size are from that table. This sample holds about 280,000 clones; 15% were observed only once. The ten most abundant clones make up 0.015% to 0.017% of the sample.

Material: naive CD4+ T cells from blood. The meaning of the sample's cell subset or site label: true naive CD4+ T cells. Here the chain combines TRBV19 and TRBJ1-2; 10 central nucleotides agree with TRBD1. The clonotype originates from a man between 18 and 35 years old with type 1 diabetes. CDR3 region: CASLQDRGYFGYTF. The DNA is TGTGCCAGTCTCCAGGACAGGGGGTACTTCGGCTACACCTTC.